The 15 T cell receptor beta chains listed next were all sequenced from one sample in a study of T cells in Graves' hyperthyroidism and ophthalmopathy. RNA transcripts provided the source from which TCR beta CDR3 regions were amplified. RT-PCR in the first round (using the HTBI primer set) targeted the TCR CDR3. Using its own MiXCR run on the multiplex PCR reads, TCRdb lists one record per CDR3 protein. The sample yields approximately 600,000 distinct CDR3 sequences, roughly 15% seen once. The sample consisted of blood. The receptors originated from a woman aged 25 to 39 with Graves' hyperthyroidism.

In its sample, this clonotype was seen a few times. CDR3 DNA: TGTGCCAGCAGCCAATACTGGGGGATACGGACGCAGTATTTT. Its protein product is CASSQYWGIRTQYF. The chain employs TRBV4-2 and TRBJ2-3; D may correspond to TRBD1 or TRBD2 (5 bases each). V was cut by 2 bases and J by 9 bases, with 15 bases left in between. The CDR3 consists of 14 residues. The germline CDR1 and CDR2 sequences are LGHNA and YNFKEQ.

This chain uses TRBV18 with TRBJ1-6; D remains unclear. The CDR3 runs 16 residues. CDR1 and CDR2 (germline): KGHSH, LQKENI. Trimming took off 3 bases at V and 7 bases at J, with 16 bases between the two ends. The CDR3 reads CASSPPGPRRNSPLHF. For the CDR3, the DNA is TGTGCCAGCTCACCGCCCGGACCGAGACGCAATTCACCCCTCCACTTT.

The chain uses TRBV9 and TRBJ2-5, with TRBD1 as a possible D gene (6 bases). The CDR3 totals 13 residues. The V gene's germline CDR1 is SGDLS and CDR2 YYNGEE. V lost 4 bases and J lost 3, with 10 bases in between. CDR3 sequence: CASSSRTEETQYF. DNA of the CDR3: TGTGCCAGCAGCTCCCGGACAGAAGAGACCCAGTACTTC.

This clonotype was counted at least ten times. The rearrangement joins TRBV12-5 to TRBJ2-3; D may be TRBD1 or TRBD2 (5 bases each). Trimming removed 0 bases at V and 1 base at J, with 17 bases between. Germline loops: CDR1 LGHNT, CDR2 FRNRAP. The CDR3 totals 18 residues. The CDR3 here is CASGLVIFGGPRTDTQYF. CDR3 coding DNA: TGTGCTAGTGGTTTGGTAATTTTTGGGGGACCTCGCACAGATACGCAGTATTTT.

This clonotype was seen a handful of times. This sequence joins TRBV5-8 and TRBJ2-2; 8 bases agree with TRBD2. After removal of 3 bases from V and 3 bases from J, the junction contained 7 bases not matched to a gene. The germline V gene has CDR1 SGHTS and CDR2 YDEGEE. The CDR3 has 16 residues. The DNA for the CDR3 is TGTGCCAGCAGCTCTTCGGGAGGGCCGTACACCGGGGAGCTGTTTTTT. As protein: CASSSSGGPYTGELFF.

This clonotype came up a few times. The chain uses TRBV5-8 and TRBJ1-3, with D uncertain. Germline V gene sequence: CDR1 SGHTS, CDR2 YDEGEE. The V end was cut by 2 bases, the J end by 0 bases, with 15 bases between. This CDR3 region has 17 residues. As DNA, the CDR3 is TGTGCCAGCAGCTTAACCAGGATCCCACTCTCTGGAAACACCATATATTTT. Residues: CASSLTRIPLSGNTIYF. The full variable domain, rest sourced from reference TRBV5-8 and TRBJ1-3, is EAGVTQSPTHLIKTRGQQATLRCSPISGHTSVYWYQQALGLGLQFLLWYDEGEERNRGNFPPRFSGRQFPNYSSELNVNALELEDSALYLCASSLTRIPLSGNTIYFGEGSWLTVV.

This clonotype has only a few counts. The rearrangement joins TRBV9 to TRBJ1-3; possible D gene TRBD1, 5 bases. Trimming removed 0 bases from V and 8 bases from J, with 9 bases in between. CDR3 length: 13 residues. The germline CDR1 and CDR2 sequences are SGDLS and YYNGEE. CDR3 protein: CASSVGGLDTIYF. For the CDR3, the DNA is TGTGCCAGCAGCGTAGGGGGGTTGGACACCATATATTTT.

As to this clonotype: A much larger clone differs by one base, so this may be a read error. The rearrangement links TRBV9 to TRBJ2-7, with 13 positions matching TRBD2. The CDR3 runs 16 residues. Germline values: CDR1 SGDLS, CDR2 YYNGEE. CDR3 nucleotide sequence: TGTGCCAGCAGCCCGACGGGACTAGCGGGAACATACGAGCACTACTTC. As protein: CASSPTGLAGTYEHYF. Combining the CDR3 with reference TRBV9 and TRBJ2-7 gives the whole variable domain DSGVTQTPKHLITATGQRVTLRCSPRSGDLSVYWYQQSLDQGLQFLIQYYNGEERAKGNILERFSAQQFPDLHSELNLSSLELGDSALYFCASSPTGLAGTYEHYFGPGTRLTVT.

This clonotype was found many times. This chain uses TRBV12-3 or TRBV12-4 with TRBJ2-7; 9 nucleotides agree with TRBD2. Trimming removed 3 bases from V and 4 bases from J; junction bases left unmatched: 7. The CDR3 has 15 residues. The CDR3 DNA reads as TGTGCCAGCAGTTTCTCGGACGCGGGAGGGTACGAGCAGTACTTC. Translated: CASSFSDAGGYEQYF.

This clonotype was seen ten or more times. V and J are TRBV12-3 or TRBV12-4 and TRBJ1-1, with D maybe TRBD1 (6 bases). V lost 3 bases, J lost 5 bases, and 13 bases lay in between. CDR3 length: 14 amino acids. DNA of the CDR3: TGTGCCAGCAGTTTGTCAGGGGTTCGAACTGAAGCTTTCTTT. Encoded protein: CASSLSGVRTEAFF.

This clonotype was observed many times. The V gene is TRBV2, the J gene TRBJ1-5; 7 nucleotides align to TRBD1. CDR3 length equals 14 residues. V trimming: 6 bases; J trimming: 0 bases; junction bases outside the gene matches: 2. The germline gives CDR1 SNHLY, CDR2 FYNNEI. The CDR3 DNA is TGTGCCAGCAGGGGGGACAGTAGCAATCAGCCCCAGCATTTT. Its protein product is CASRGDSSNQPQHF. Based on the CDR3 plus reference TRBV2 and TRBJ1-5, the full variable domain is EPEVTQTPSHQVTQMGQEVILRCVPISNHLYFYWYRQILGQKVEFLVSFYNNEISEKSEIFDDQFSVERPDGSNFTLKIRSTKLEDSAMYFCASRGDSSNQPQHFGDGTRLSIL.

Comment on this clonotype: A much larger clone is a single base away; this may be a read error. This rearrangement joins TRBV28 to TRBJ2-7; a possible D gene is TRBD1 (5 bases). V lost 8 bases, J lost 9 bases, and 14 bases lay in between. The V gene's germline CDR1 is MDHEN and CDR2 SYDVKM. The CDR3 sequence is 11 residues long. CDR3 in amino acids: CASAGLHGQYF. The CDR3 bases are TGTGCCAGCGCAGGGTTGCACGGGCAGTACTTC.

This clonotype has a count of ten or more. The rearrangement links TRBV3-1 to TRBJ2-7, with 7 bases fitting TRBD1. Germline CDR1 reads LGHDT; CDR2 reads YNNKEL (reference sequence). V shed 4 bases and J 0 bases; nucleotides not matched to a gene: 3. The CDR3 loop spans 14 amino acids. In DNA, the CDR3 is TGTGCCAGCAGCCCGACAGGGAGCTCCTACGAGCAGTACTTC. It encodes CASSPTGSSYEQYF.

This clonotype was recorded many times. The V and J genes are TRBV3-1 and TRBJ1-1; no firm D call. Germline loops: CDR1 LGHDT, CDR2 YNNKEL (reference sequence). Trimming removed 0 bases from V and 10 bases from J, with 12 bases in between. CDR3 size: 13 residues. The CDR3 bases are TGTGCCAGCAGCCAAGATACGGTGATAGGAGCTTTCTTT. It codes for CASSQDTVIGAFF.

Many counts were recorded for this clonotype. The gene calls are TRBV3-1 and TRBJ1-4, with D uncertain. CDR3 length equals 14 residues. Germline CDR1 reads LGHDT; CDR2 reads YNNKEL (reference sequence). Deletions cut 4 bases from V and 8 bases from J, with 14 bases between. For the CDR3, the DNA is TGTGCCAGCAGCCCCAAGAGGCTGAGGGAAAAACTGTTTTTT. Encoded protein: CASSPKRLREKLFF.